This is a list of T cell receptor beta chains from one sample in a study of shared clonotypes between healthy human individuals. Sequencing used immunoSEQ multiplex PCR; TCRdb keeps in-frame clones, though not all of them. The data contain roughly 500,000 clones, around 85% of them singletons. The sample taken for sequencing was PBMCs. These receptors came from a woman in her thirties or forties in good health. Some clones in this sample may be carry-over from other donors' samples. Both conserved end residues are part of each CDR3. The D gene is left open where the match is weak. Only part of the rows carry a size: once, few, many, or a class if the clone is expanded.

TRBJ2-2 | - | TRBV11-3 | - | CASSSRDSTFDWDRELFF | TGTGCCAGCAGCTCTAGGGACTCAACTTTTGATTGGGACCGGGAGCTGTTTTTT
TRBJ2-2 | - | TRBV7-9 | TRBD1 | CASSQGDREFGELFF | TGTGCCAGCAGTCAGGGGGACAGGGAATTTGGGGAGCTGTTTTTT
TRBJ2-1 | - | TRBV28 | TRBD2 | CASRGTSGGSYNEQFF | TGTGCCAGCAGGGGGACTAGCGGGGGATCCTACAATGAGCAGTTCTTC
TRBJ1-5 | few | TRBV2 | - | CASSYDRLNQPQHF | TGTGCCAGCAGTTACGACAGGCTCAATCAGCCCCAGCATTTT
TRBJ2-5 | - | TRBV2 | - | CASSVETQYF | TGTGCCAGCTCTGTAGAGACCCAGTACTTC
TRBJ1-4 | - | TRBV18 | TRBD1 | CASSPGQDNEKLFF | TGTGCCAGCTCACCAGGACAGGATAATGAAAAACTGTTTTTT
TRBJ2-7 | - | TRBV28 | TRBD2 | CASSLSSGRGRSYEQYF | TGTGCCAGCAGTTTATCCAGCGGGAGGGGTAGATCCTACGAGCAGTACTTC
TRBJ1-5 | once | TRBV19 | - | CASSIRRDSNQPQHF | TGTGCCAGTAGTATTCGCAGGGATAGCAATCAGCCCCAGCATTTT
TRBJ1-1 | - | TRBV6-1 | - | CASNSHWITEAFF | TGTGCCAGCAATTCCCACTGGATCACTGAAGCTTTCTTT
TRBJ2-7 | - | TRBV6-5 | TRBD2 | CASSSESSLAVQYF | TGTGCCAGCAGTTCCGAATCATCCCTAGCGGTCCAGTACTTC
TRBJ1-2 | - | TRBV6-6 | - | CASSYSSYGYTF | TGTGCCAGCAGTTACTCGAGTTATGGCTACACCTTC
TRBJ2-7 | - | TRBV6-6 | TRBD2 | CASGGTSYYKQYF | TGTGCCAGCGGCGGGACTAGTTACTACAAGCAGTACTTC
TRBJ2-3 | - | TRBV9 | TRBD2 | CASSVSLAGPADTQYF | TGTGCCAGCAGCGTAAGCCTAGCGGGCCCGGCAGATACGCAGTATTTT
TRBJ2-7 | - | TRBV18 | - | CASSPQDRLYEQYF | TGTGCCAGCTCACCACAGGATCGGCTCTACGAGCAGTACTTC
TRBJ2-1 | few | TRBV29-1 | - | CSVEFVWTAGEQFF | TGCAGCGTTGAATTCGTCTGGACCGCTGGTGAGCAGTTCTTC
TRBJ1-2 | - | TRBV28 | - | CASSYPLGYTF | TGTGCCAGCAGCTACCCCCTCGGCTATACCTTC
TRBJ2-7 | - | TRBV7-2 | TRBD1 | CASSTTGGFEQYF | TGTGCCAGCAGCACCACAGGGGGATTCGAGCAGTACTTC
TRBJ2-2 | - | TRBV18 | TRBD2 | CASSPGGSRTGELFF | TGTGCCAGCTCACCAGGCGGGAGCCGGACCGGGGAGCTGTTTTTT
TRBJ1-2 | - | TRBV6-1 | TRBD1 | CASSDRQGGGYTF | TGTGCCAGCAGTGACCGACAGGGAGGCGGCTACACCTTC
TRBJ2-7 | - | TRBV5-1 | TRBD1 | CASSLAGGLDEQYF | TGCGCCAGCAGCTTGGCAGGGGGCTTGGACGAGCAGTACTTC
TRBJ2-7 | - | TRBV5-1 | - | CASSLVLEYEQYF | TGCGCCAGCAGCTTGGTTCTTGAATACGAGCAGTACTTC
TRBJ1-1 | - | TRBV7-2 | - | CASSLGSSFGGEAFF | TGTGCCAGCAGCTTAGGTTCAAGTTTCGGTGGGGAAGCTTTCTTT
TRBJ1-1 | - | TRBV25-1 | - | CASSEEGSTEAFF | TGTGCCAGCAGTGAAGAGGGTAGCACTGAAGCTTTCTTT
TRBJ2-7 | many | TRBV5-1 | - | CASSLILGAYEQYF | TGCGCCAGCAGCTTGATTCTGGGGGCCTACGAGCAGTACTTC
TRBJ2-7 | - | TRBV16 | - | CASSRAAAYEQYF | TGTGCCAGCAGCCGGGCTGCGGCCTACGAGCAGTACTTC
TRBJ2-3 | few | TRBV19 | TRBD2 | CASSSLTSGTDTQYF | TGTGCCAGTAGTTCTTTGACTAGCGGCACAGATACGCAGTATTTT
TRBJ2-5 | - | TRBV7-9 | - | CASSLRAGFQETQYF | TGTGCCAGCAGCCTACGTGCCGGATTTCAAGAGACCCAGTACTTC